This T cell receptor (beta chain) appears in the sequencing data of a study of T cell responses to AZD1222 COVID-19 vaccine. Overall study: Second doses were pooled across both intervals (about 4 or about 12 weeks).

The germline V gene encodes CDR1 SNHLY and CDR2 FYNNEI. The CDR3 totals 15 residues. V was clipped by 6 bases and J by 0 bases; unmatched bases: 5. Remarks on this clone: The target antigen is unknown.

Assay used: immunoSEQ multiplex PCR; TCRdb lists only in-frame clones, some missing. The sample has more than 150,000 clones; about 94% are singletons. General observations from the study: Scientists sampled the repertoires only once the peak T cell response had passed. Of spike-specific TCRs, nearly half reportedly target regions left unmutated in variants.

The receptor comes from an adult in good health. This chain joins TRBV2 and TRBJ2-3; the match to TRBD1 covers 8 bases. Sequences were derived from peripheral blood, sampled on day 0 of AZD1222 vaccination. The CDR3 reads CASSRTGISTDTQYF. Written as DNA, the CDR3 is TGTGCCAGCAGCAGGACAGGGATCAGCACAGATACGCAGTATTTT. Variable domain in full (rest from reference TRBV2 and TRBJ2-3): EPEVTQTPSHQVTQMGQEVILRCVPISNHLYFYWYRQILGQKVEFLVSFYNNEISEKSEIFDDQFSVERPDGSNFTLKIRSTKLEDSAMYFCASSRTGISTDTQYFGPGTRLTVL.